The clone carrying this T cell receptor beta chain was counted many times. Its antigen is still unknown. The germline V gene has CDR1 KGHDR and CDR2 SFDVKD. The CDR3 spans 14 residues. V was cut by 3 bases and J by 7 bases, with 12 bases left in between. This sample stems from a study of CD8 T cells in ankylosing spondylitis. Regarding the study as a whole: CD8+ cells made up the disease-linked clones, which were relatively rare in peripheral blood. Reportedly, significant enrichment of disease-linked clones occurred in matched ankylosing spondylitis synovial fluid. Reports of some motif variants in reactive arthritis synovial fluid and blood predate this one.

Making use of molecular barcodes, quantitative 5'-RACE generated TCR beta libraries. TCRdb re-analysed the 5' RACE reads in MiXCR, keeping a single row per CDR3 protein. The repertoire has approximately 290,000 distinct CDR3 sequences, around 21% of them found once; the top ten carry 3% to 4%. This chain connects TRBV24-1 to TRBJ2-1; D remains unclear. Sequences were obtained from blood, either unsorted or a sorted T cell fraction (not recorded which). This sequence was found in a female donor with ankylosing spondylitis or in good health (not recorded which). In DNA form, the CDR3 reads TGTGCCACCAGTGATGCGGACCGTCGTAATGAGCAGTTCTTC. This gives the protein CATSDADRRNEQFF.